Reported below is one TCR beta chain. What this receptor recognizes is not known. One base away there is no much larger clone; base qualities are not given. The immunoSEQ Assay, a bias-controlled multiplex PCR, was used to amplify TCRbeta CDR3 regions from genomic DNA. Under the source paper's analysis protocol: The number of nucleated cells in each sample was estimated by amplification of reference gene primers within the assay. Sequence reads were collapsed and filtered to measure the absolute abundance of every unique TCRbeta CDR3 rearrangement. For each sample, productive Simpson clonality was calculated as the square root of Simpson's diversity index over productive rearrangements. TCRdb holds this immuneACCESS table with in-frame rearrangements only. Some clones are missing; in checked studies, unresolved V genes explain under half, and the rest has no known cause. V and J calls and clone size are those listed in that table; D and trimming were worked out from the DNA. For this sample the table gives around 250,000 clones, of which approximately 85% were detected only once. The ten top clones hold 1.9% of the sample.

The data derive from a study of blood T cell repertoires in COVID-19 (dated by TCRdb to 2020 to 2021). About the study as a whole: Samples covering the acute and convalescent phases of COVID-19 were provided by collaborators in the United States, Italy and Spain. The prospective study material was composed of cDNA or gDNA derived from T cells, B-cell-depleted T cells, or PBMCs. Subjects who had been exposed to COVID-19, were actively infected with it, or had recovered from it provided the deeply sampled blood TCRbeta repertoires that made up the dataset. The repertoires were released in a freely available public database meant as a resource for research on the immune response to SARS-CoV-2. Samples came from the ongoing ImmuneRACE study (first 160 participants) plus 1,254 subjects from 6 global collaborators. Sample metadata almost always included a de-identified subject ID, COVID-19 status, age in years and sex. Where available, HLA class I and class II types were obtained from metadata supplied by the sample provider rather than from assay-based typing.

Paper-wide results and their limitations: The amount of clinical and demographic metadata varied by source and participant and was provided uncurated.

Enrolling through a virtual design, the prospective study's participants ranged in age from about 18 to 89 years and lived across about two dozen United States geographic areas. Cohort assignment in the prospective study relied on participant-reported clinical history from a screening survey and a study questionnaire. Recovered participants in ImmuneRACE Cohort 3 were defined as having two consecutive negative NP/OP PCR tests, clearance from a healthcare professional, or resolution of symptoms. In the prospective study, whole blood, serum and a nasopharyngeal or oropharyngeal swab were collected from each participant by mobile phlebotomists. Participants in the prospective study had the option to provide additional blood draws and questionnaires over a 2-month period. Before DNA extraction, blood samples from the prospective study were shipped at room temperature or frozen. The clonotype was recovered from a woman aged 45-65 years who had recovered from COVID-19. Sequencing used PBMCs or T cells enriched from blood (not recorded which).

The nucleotides are TGTGCCAGCAGCGCCGGACAGGGGGCATATTACAATGAGCAGTTCTTC. It is translated as CASSAGQGAYYNEQFF. This chain is built from TRBV9 and TRBJ2-1; 11 bases in between match TRBD1. V is trimmed back by 3 bases and J by 4 bases, and the junction contains 6 bases that no gene match accounts for. Measured from the cysteine to the phenylalanine, the CDR3 is 16 residues long. Kept here is only the CDR3 DNA, which spans 48 bases and is read in frame from base 1. CDR1 and CDR2 are read off the germline V gene as SGDLS and YYNGEE.